One sample yielded the 27 T cell receptor beta chains listed below, sequenced in a study of cytomegalovirus exposure and HLA in healthy donors. Profiling relied on immunoSEQ multiplex PCR, and the TCRdb table lists in-frame clones only, not all of them. In the table there are more than 200,000 clones, less than 90% of which are singletons. The material sequenced was PBMCs. These receptors all stem from a man younger than 30 in good health and CMV-seropositive.

The J gene is TRBJ1-2, the V gene TRBV5-6, with a possible D match to TRBD1 (5 bases). Trimming stripped 2 bases from V and 3 bases from J, with 8 bases between. There are 13 residues in the CDR3. Germline-derived CDR1 and CDR2 are SGHDT and YYEEEE. CDR3 protein: CASSLRGYYGYTF. CDR3 nucleotides: TGTGCCAGCAGCTTAAGGGGCTACTATGGCTACACCTTC.

The chain uses TRBV2 and TRBJ1-3; D is uncertain. The CDR3 consists of 14 residues. Trimming removed 3 bases from V and 4 bases from J, with 10 bases in between. Germline V gene data show CDR1 as SNHLY and CDR2 as FYNNEI. This CDR3 reads CASSDLVPGNTIYF. CDR3 sequence (DNA): TGTGCCAGCAGTGATCTGGTCCCCGGAAACACCATATATTTT. The entire variable domain, with the rest obtained from reference TRBV2 and TRBJ1-3, is as follows: EPEVTQTPSHQVTQMGQEVILRCVPISNHLYFYWYRQILGQKVEFLVSFYNNEISEKSEIFDDQFSVERPDGSNFTLKIRSTKLEDSAMYFCASSDLVPGNTIYFGEGSWLTVV.

Here the CDR3 DNA reads TGTGCCAGCAGTTTATCCTGGAACACTGAAGCTTTCTTT. Translation gives CASSLSWNTEAFF. The rearrangement uses TRBV27 and TRBJ1-1; D is undetermined. This CDR3 spans 13 amino acids. The germline gives CDR1 MNHEY, CDR2 SMNVEV (reference sequence). V was cut by 0 bases and J by 1 base, with 3 bases left in between.

The chain employs TRBV7-2 and TRBJ2-7; D not certain. The CDR3 consists of 13 residues. The V end lost 0 bases, the J end lost 7 bases, and 10 bases lay between the germline ends. The germline gives CDR1 SGHTA, CDR2 FQGNSA. CDR3 nucleotide sequence: TGTGCCAGCAGCTTAGCGACACCGACGGAGCAGTACTTC. Its protein product is CASSLATPTEQYF.

This chain uses TRBV4-3 with TRBJ2-1; TRBD2 is a possible D gene (5 bases). V was pared by 1 base and J by 2 bases, with 12 bases between. Per the germline V gene, CDR1 is LGHNA and CDR2 is YSLEER. The CDR3 totals 16 residues. CDR3 in DNA: TGCGCCAGCAGCCAAGTCGGAAGCGGCGCCTACAATGAGCAGTTCTTC. It codes for CASSQVGSGAYNEQFF.

This clone was detected only once. This chain joins TRBV7-9 and TRBJ2-7, with a tentative D call TRBD2 (5 bases). Germline CDR1 SEHNR, CDR2 FQNEAQ (reference sequence). V was cut by 0 bases and J by 5 bases, with 8 bases left in between. CDR3 length: 13 amino acids. The DNA of the CDR3 is TGTGCCAGCAGCTTAGCGGGAGCGCACGAGCAGTACTTC. As protein: CASSLAGAHEQYF.

The chain combines TRBV6-5 with TRBJ2-1; D is possibly TRBD1 or TRBD2 (5 bases each). CDR1 and CDR2 from the germline V gene are MNHEY and SVGAGI. The V end lost 2 bases, the J end lost 8 bases, and 10 bases lay between the germline ends. The CDR3 spans 13 residues. Here the CDR3 reads CASSYAPGHEQFF. CDR3 in DNA: TGTGCCAGCAGTTACGCTCCGGGGCATGAGCAGTTCTTC.

This clone came up a few times. CDR3 nucleotides: TGTGCCAGCACTCGAGAGGACAGCGTTAACACTGAAGCTTTCTTT. This sequence encodes CASTREDSVNTEAFF. The V gene is TRBV2, the J gene TRBJ1-1; tentatively, D is TRBD1 (6 bases). Trimming left V 7 bases short and J 2 bases short, with 17 bases between. The CDR3 is 15 amino acids. Germline CDR1 reads SNHLY; CDR2 reads FYNNEI.

This chain uses TRBV27 with TRBJ2-1; D possibly matches TRBD1 or TRBD2 (5 bases each). The CDR3 runs to 17 residues. In germline, CDR1 is MNHEY, CDR2 SMNVEV (reference sequence). Trimming left V 2 bases short and J 0 bases short, with 14 bases between. CDR3: CASSLTLGPSSYNEQFF. DNA for the CDR3: TGTGCCAGCAGTTTAACTTTGGGACCCAGCTCCTACAATGAGCAGTTCTTC.

The V call is TRBV5-6, the J call TRBJ2-1; D is ambiguous. CDR1 and CDR2 (germline): SGHDT, YYEEEE. Trimming left V 4 bases short and J 0 bases short, with 5 bases between. This CDR3 spans 13 amino acids. CDR3 region: CASSSSSYNEQFF. DNA for the CDR3: TGTGCCAGCAGCAGTAGCTCCTACAATGAGCAGTTCTTC. The full variable domain, its missing parts supplied by reference TRBV5-6 and TRBJ2-1, is DAGVTQSPTHLIKTRGQQVTLRCSPKSGHDTVSWYQQALGQGPQFIFQYYEEEERQRGNFPDRFSGHQFPNYSSELNVNALLLGDSALYLCASSSSSYNEQFFGPGTRLTVL.

This clone appeared a few times. The chain combines TRBV2 with TRBJ2-7; 9 positions agree with TRBD2. The CDR3 consists of 12 residues. The germline V gene has CDR1 SNHLY and CDR2 FYNNEI. J was trimmed by 5 bases and V by 7 bases; bases with no gene match: 3. Written as DNA, the CDR3 is TGTGCCAGCATCCTAGCGGGACACGAGCAGTACTTC. The encoded protein is CASILAGHEQYF.

This clone was picked up one time. V usage is TRBV28 and J usage is TRBJ2-3; 11 positions match TRBD2. V shed 3 bases, J shed 4 bases, and the junction held 6 bases outside the gene matches. Germline loops: CDR1 MDHEN, CDR2 SYDVKM. There are 16 residues in the CDR3. CDR3 nucleotides: TGTGCCAGCAGTTTTTTAGCGGGAGGGCTTTCAGATACGCAGTATTTT. It yields the protein CASSFLAGGLSDTQYF.

The genes are TRBV2 and TRBJ1-5, with D possibly being TRBD1 (5 bases). Germline lookup yields CDR1 SNHLY and CDR2 FYNNEI. This CDR3 region has 13 residues. The V and J ends lost 7 bases and 4 bases respectively, with 11 bases between them. The CDR3 nucleotides are TGTGCCAGCACCCGGGACGCTAATCAGCCCCAGCATTTT. This codes for CASTRDANQPQHF.

The CDR3 nucleotides read TGTGCCAGTAGTATGATTGCTTGGGGCTACACCTTC. Translated: CASSMIAWGYTF. This chain uses TRBV19 with TRBJ1-2; unclear D gene. CDR1 and CDR2 (germline): LNHDA, SQIVND (reference sequence). The CDR3 sequence is 12 residues long. With 3 bases removed from V and 8 bases from J, the gap between germline ends came to 10 bases.

The V call is TRBV6-1, the J call TRBJ2-2; unclear D gene. Per germline, CDR1 MNHNS and CDR2 SASEGT. CDR3 length equals 18 residues. V was clipped by 2 bases and J by 0 bases, with 16 bases between them. The CDR3 DNA is TGTGCCAGCAGTGAATTTGGGTTGGCGGTAGCGAACACCGGGGAGCTGTTTTTT. Its translation: CASSEFGLAVANTGELFF.

V and J are TRBV29-1 and TRBJ2-3, with unresolved D. This CDR3 has 13 amino acids. The germline V gene has CDR1 SQVTM and CDR2 ANQGSEA. V lost 4 bases, J lost 0 bases, and 8 bases lay in between. In DNA form, the CDR3 reads TGCAGCGTTGTTCCGGAGAGCACAGATACGCAGTATTTT. This sequence encodes CSVVPESTDTQYF.

The chain combines TRBV5-1 with TRBJ2-7, with 10 bases identical to TRBD1. J lost 6 bases, V lost 0 bases, and 3 bases had no gene match. CDR1 SGHRS and CDR2 YFSETQ come from the germline V gene. The CDR3 is made up of 14 amino acids. The DNA for the CDR3 is TGCGCCAGCAGCTTGGGTGACAGGGGGCGCGAGCAGTACTTC. Protein product: CASSLGDRGREQYF.

The V and J genes are TRBV19 and TRBJ1-2; no reliable D call. Trimming shortened V by 6 bases and J by 4 bases, and 12 bases separated the two germline ends. In germline, CDR1 is LNHDA, CDR2 SQIVND (reference sequence). The CDR3 has 13 amino acids. The CDR3 nucleotides read TGTGCCAGTAGGGAAAACGACGGCTATGGCTACACCTTC. It yields the protein CASRENDGYGYTF. Together with reference TRBV19 and TRBJ1-2, the CDR3 gives the full variable domain: DGGITQSPKYLFRKEGQNVTLSCEQNLNHDAMYWYRQDPGQGLRLIYYSQIVNDFQKGDIAEGYSVSREKKESFPLTVTSAQKNPTAFYLCASRENDGYGYTFGSGTRLTVV.

The chain combines TRBV5-8 with TRBJ1-1; no definite D call. This CDR3 region has 14 residues. The germline CDR1 and CDR2 sequences are SGHTS and YDEGEE. Trimming cost V 5 bases and J 5 bases, with 16 bases left between them. This CDR3 reads CASRGGQVGTEAFF. CDR3 DNA: TGTGCCAGCAGGGGTGGGCAGGTTGGGACTGAAGCTTTCTTT.

The chain joins TRBV25-1 to TRBJ1-4; D might be TRBD1 (5 bases). The CDR3 spans 15 residues. V was trimmed by 0 bases and J by 5 bases, leaving 10 bases between them. Germline V gene sequence: CDR1 MGHDK, CDR2 SYGVNS. DNA of the CDR3: TGTGCCAGCAGTGAATATGGGGCAGGGAATGAAAAACTGTTTTTT. Translating it yields CASSEYGAGNEKLFF.

The CDR3 sequence is CASRKTTGPLEAFF. The CDR3 DNA sequence: TGTGCCAGCCGCAAAACAACTGGACCTCTCGAAGCTTTCTTT. This sequence joins TRBV6-6 and TRBJ1-1; unclear D gene. CDR3 length equals 14 residues. CDR1 and CDR2 from the germline V gene are MNHNY and SVGAGI (reference sequence). V was clipped by 8 bases and J by 8 bases, with 21 bases between them.

The V call is TRBV2, the J call TRBJ1-3, with a possible D match to TRBD1 (6 bases). CDR3 length: 11 residues. Germline loops: CDR1 SNHLY, CDR2 FYNNEI. Trimming pared 7 bases from V and 9 bases from J, leaving 10 bases between. CDR3 sequence: CASMVRGTIYF. The CDR3 DNA sequence: TGTGCCAGCATGGTCAGGGGCACCATATATTTT.

In this sample, this clone turned up a few times. V usage is TRBV13 and J usage is TRBJ2-5; TRBD1 matches at 8 bases. Germline values: CDR1 PRHDT, CDR2 FYEKMQ (reference sequence). Trimming at V came to 0 bases and at J to 4 bases, leaving 4 bases not matched to a gene. The CDR3 sequence is 15 residues long. The CDR3 loop is CASSLGTGDGETQYF. CDR3 bases: TGTGCCAGCAGCTTAGGGACAGGGGACGGAGAGACCCAGTACTTC. Combining the CDR3 with reference TRBV13 and TRBJ2-5 gives the whole variable domain AAGVIQSPRHLIKEKRETATLKCYPIPRHDTVYWYQQGPGQDPQFLISFYEKMQSDKGSIPDRFSAQQFSDYHSELNMSSLELGDSALYFCASSLGTGDGETQYFGPGTRLLVL.

The chain recombines TRBV5-1 with TRBJ2-3, with D uncertain. Trimming left V 0 bases short and J 3 bases short, with 2 bases between. Per the germline V gene, CDR1 is SGHRS and CDR2 is YFSETQ. This CDR3 contains 12 residues. The CDR3 bases are TGCGCCAGCAGCTTGGCGACAGATACGCAGTATTTT. It specifies CASSLATDTQYF. Full variable domain (missing parts from reference TRBV5-1 and TRBJ2-3): KAGVTQTPRYLIKTRGQQVTLSCSPISGHRSVSWYQQTPGQGLQFLFEYFSETQRNKGNFPGRFSGRQFSNSRSEMNVSTLELGDSALYLCASSLATDTQYFGPGTRLTVL.

The rearrangement joins TRBV12-5 to TRBJ2-7; weak D call: TRBD1 (6 bases). The germline CDR1 and CDR2 sequences are LGHNT and FRNRAP. CDR3 length equals 12 residues. The V end lost 9 bases, the J end lost 0 bases, and 9 bases lay between the germline ends. In nucleotides, the CDR3 is TGTGCTAGCGGACAGAGCTCCTACGAGCAGTACTTC. This translates into CASGQSSYEQYF.

V gene TRBV5-6 combines with J gene TRBJ2-2; D call uncertain. The CDR3 has 13 amino acids. Trimming left V 2 bases short and J 2 bases short, with 4 bases between. From germline, CDR1 is SGHDT and CDR2 YYEEEE. DNA for the CDR3: TGTGCCAGCAGCTTCCTAAACACCGGGGAGCTGTTTTTT. Translation: CASSFLNTGELFF.

The rearrangement joins TRBV7-2 to TRBJ1-2; D may be TRBD1 (6 bases). Per germline, CDR1 SGHTA and CDR2 FQGNSA. This CDR3 region has 15 residues. The V gene lost 0 bases and the J gene lost 4 bases, with 12 bases spanning the gap. The CDR3, as DNA: TGTGCCAGCAGCTTAGCGGACAGCCAATTCTATGGCTACACCTTC. Translation: CASSLADSQFYGYTF.